The clone carrying this T cell receptor (beta chain) showed up many times. What it binds is unknown. TCRdb used MiXCR to reprocess the PCR reads, holding one entry per CDR3 protein. The sample has about half a million distinct CDR3 sequences; about a fifth are singletons. This record belongs to a study of molecular identifiers for immune sequencing clone quantification. Germline V gene data show CDR1 as SGDLS and CDR2 as YYNGEE. Deletions cut 0 bases from V and 0 bases from J, with 24 bases between. This CDR3 comprises 21 residues. Every naive CD8 library was made from between about 17,000 and 1,100,000 sorted cells with 10%, 30% or 50% RNA. Findings and limits, study-wide: Highly expanded clone sizes could end up underestimated if a barcode were shared by identical TCR molecules.

The sequenced sample was naive CD8+ T cells from blood, with Jurkat cell RNA spiked in. Subset specified: FACS-sorted CD8+CD4-CCR7+CD45RA+ naive T cells. The chain carries TRBV9 and TRBJ2-2; unclear D gene. The sequence came from a human donor in good health. Some libraries in this study had Jurkat cell RNA spiked in. Here the CDR3 DNA reads TGTGCCAGCAGCGTAGCGGCCTACGCCCATCCTGAGACTCCGAACACCGGGGAGCTGTTTTTT. Translating gives CASSVAAYAHPETPNTGELFF.